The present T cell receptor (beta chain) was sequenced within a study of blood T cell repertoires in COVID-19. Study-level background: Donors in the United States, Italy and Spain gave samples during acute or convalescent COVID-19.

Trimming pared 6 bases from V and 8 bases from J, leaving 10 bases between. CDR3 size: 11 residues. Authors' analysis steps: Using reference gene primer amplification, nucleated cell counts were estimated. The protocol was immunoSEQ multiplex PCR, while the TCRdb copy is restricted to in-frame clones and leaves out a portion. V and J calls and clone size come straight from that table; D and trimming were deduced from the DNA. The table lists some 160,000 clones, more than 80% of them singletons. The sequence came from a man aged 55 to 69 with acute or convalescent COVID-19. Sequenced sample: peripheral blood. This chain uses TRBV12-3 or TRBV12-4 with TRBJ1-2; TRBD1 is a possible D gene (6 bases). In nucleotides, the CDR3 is TGTGCCAGCAGATACAGGGTCGGCTACACCTTC. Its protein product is CASRYRVGYTF.